Listed here are 18 T cell receptor beta chains from one sample, sequenced in a study of T cells after yellow fever vaccination. TCRdb re-analysed the 5' RACE reads in MiXCR, keeping a single row per CDR3 protein. The data contain about 210,000 distinct CDR3 sequences, under 3.5% of them seen just once; the ten biggest clones take up around 3%. This specimen consisted of CD4+ T cells sorted from PBMCs, obtained 10 days after the yellow fever booster vaccination. Source of these receptors: a man aged 18 to 30 who received the YFV17D yellow fever vaccine.

This clonotype was detected only a few times. This chain connects TRBV7-2 to TRBJ2-5; 12 positions agree with TRBD2. V trimming: 5 bases; J trimming: 7 bases; junction bases outside the gene matches: 8. The germline gives CDR1 SGHTA, CDR2 FQGNSA. The length of the CDR3 is 15 residues. As DNA, the CDR3 is TGTGCCAGCAGCGAACTAGCGGGGGGTCAGGGGACCCAGTACTTC. Amino acid sequence: CASSELAGGQGTQYF.

This clonotype came up a few times. The chain is built from TRBV12-3 or TRBV12-4 and TRBJ2-1; 9 bases are shared with TRBD1. The CDR3 extends over 15 amino acids. V dropped 8 bases and J dropped 5; count of bases not matched to a gene: 10. In nucleotides, the CDR3 is TGTGCCAGCGGCGAACCGGGACAGGGTCACAATGAGCAGTTCTTC. This encodes CASGEPGQGHNEQFF.

This clonotype was seen a handful of times. V gene TRBV6-2 or TRBV6-3 combines with J gene TRBJ2-7; D unclear. V was pared by 4 bases and J by 4 bases, with 11 bases between. This CDR3 has 13 amino acids. CDR1 and CDR2 from the germline V gene are MNHEY and SVGEGT. The CDR3 spells CASSSTNPYEQYV. The CDR3 nucleotides read TGTGCCAGCAGTTCGACCAACCCATACGAGCAGTACGTC.

For the CDR3, the DNA is TGTGCCAGCAGCGTCCTCGGGACAGGGGACTACAATGAGCAGTTCTTC. It specifies CASSVLGTGDYNEQFF. This rearrangement joins TRBV9 to TRBJ2-1; 10 bases are shared with TRBD1. This CDR3 contains 16 residues. Germline V gives CDR1 SGDLS, CDR2 YYNGEE. V lost 2 bases to trimming and J lost 3 bases; unmatched junction nucleotides: 5.

CDR3 DNA sequence: TGTGCCAGCAGTTATCGGGGTAGAGGGGAAAAACTGTTTTTT. It is translated as CASSYRGRGEKLFF. This chain connects TRBV6-5 to TRBJ1-4; D not resolved. Germline CDR1 MNHEY, CDR2 SVGAGI. This CDR3 contains 14 residues. V was shortened by 3 bases and J by 8 bases, with 13 bases between the two germline ends.

The table lists this clonotype with a few counts. The J gene is TRBJ1-2, the V gene TRBV2; D call uncertain. Deletions cut 3 bases from V and 0 bases from J, with 11 bases between. CDR3 length equals 15 residues. Germline values: CDR1 SNHLY, CDR2 FYNNEI. CDR3 bases: TGTGCCAGCAGTGAGGTCCCGAGAGCTAACTATGGCTACACCTTC. Protein sequence: CASSEVPRANYGYTF.

J is TRBJ2-5 and V is TRBV4-1; the D gene is possibly TRBD2 (6 bases). Germline V gene lookup returns CDR1 MGHRA and CDR2 YSYEKL. There are 16 residues in the CDR3. V dropped 3 bases and J dropped 4 bases, with 18 bases sitting between them. The CDR3 here is CASSHPTRSLRETQYF. The CDR3 nucleotides are TGCGCCAGCAGCCACCCGACTAGGTCTCTCAGAGAGACCCAGTACTTC.

This clonotype was counted between two and nine times. V usage is TRBV7-6 and J usage is TRBJ2-5; D gene unclear. V lost 7 bases and J 4 bases, leaving 13 bases between the germline ends. CDR3 length: 13 residues. Germline CDR1 is SGHVS and CDR2 is FNYEAQ. The CDR3 region is CASNPLGLETQYF. For the CDR3, the DNA is TGTGCCAGCAACCCCCTGGGCCTAGAGACCCAGTACTTC.

This sequence joins TRBV6-5 and TRBJ1-5; D gene ambiguous. CDR3 length: 14 residues. CDR1 is MNHEY and CDR2 is SVGAGI in the germline V gene. Trimming shortened V by 6 bases and J by 6 bases, and 15 bases separated the two germline ends. Here the CDR3 DNA reads TGTGCCAGCAGCCAGCGAAGAGGAGCTCAGCCCCAGCATTTT. It specifies CASSQRRGAQPQHF.

This clonotype has ten or more counts. This chain links TRBV5-1 with TRBJ1-3; D gene uncertain. This CDR3 spans 15 amino acids. V was pared by 1 base and J by 0 bases, with 8 bases between. CDR1 and CDR2 from the germline V gene are SGHRS and YFSETQ. CDR3 sequence: CASSLSWVSGNTIYF. The CDR3, as DNA: TGCGCCAGCAGCTTGTCGTGGGTCTCTGGAAACACCATATATTTT.

This clonotype has a count of ten or more. V gene TRBV5-4 combines with J gene TRBJ2-5; possible D gene TRBD2, 7 bases. Germline lookup yields CDR1 SGHNT and CDR2 YYREEE (reference sequence). The CDR3 has 13 residues. V lost 3 bases, J lost 5 bases, and 11 bases lay in between. The CDR3 loop reads CASSYRGAETQYF. As DNA, the CDR3 is TGTGCCAGCAGCTACCGGGGGGCCGAGACCCAGTACTTC.

This chain joins TRBV28 and TRBJ1-2; TRBD1 matches 8 bases. The V gene end was trimmed by 3 bases and the J gene end by 3 bases; junction bases not matched to a gene: 6. CDR3 length: 15 residues. The germline CDR1 and CDR2 sequences are MDHEN and SYDVKM. The CDR3 nucleotides are TGTGCCAGCAGTTTCCCCTCACAGGGGGACTATGGCTACACCTTC. Amino acids: CASSFPSQGDYGYTF.

This sequence joins TRBV28 and TRBJ1-6, with 8 bases identical to TRBD1. The CDR3 contains 15 residues. Germline loops: CDR1 MDHEN, CDR2 SYDVKM. V lost 7 bases and J lost 3; bases outside the gene matches: 5. In nucleotides, the CDR3 is TGTGCCAGCACTCAGGGGGCTGGCTATAATTCACCCCTCCACTTT. Translated: CASTQGAGYNSPLHF.

This clonotype was seen a handful of times. The V call is TRBV7-2, the J call TRBJ1-1; a possible D gene is TRBD1 (6 bases). The CDR3 is made up of 13 amino acids. V gave up 5 bases and J gave up 2 bases, with 9 bases separating them. Germline loops: CDR1 SGHTA, CDR2 FQGNSA. CDR3: CASSAGHNTEAFF. The CDR3 nucleotides are TGTGCCAGCAGCGCGGGACACAACACTGAAGCTTTCTTT.

This clonotype appeared once. The V and J genes are TRBV7-9 and TRBJ1-1; TRBD1 is a possible D gene (5 bases). V gave up 4 bases and J gave up 5 bases, with 8 bases separating them. The CDR3 is 12 residues long. CDR1 and CDR2 (germline): SEHNR, FQNEAQ (reference sequence). The CDR3 spells CASSWGLTEAFF. The CDR3 region has the DNA TGTGCCAGCAGCTGGGGGTTAACTGAAGCTTTCTTT.

The table lists this clonotype with many counts. The V call is TRBV5-1, the J call TRBJ2-3; D unresolved. The CDR3 totals 16 residues. Germline V gives CDR1 SGHRS, CDR2 YFSETQ. V lost 4 bases to trimming and J lost 0 bases, with 15 bases between them. The CDR3 is CASSTNRAKSTDTQYF. The CDR3 DNA reads as TGCGCCAGCAGCACAAATAGGGCGAAAAGCACAGATACGCAGTATTTT.

CDR3 bases: TGTGCCAGCAGCCGAGCGGGGGGCCACTCCTACAATGAGCAGTTCTTC. It specifies CASSRAGGHSYNEQFF. The chain couples TRBV11-3 to TRBJ2-1; 9 bases are a match to TRBD2. Germline assignment: CDR1 SGHNT and CDR2 YENEEA. J was trimmed by 0 bases and V by 5 bases; bases with no gene match: 5. This CDR3 has 16 amino acids.

In its sample, this clonotype was seen many times. The chain is built from TRBV4-3 and TRBJ2-1; 11 bases line up with TRBD1. Germline V CDR1 and CDR2: LGHNA, YSLEER. The CDR3 spans 16 residues. The V gene end was trimmed by 0 bases and the J gene end by 9 bases; junction bases not matched to a gene: 7. The CDR3, as DNA: TGCGCCAGCAGCCAAGATTCCGGGACAGGGGGGTTTGAGCAGTTCTTC. Translating gives CASSQDSGTGGFEQFF.